What follows are 28 T cell receptor beta chains derived from one specimen sequenced in a study of blood T cell repertoires in COVID-19. Sequencing used immunoSEQ multiplex PCR; TCRdb keeps in-frame clones, though not all of them. The top ten hold approximately 45% of the sample, which has tens of thousands of clones, around 85% seen once. The sample taken for sequencing was peripheral blood. The receptors originated from a man aged 55 to 69 with active or convalescent COVID-19.

The chain employs TRBV11-2 and TRBJ2-2; possible D gene TRBD2, 6 bases. V was cut by 5 bases and J by 5 bases, with 21 bases left in between. Germline V gene sequence: CDR1 SGHAT, CDR2 FQNNGV. The CDR3 runs 17 residues. As DNA, the CDR3 is TGTGCCAGCAGCCCCGGGTTGGACGGGGGTTGGACCGGGGAGCTGTTTTTT. Amino acids: CASSPGLDGGWTGELFF.

The chain is built from TRBV11-2 and TRBJ1-5; D gene unclear. CDR1 is SGHAT and CDR2 is FQNNGV in the germline V gene. This CDR3 region has 14 residues. Trimming removed 1 base from V and 0 bases from J, with 4 bases in between. The CDR3 sequence: CASSLGGSNQPQHF. CDR3 coding DNA: TGTGCCAGCAGCTTAGGAGGTAGCAATCAGCCCCAGCATTTT. The full variable domain, its missing parts supplied by reference TRBV11-2 and TRBJ1-5, is EAGVAQSPRYKIIEKRQSVAFWCNPISGHATLYWYQQILGQGPKLLIQFQNNGVVDDSQLPKDRFSAERLKGVDSTLKIQPAKLEDSAVYLCASSLGGSNQPQHFGDGTRLSIL.

This chain uses TRBV3-1 (or the pseudogene TRBV3-2) with TRBJ1-3; D gene unclear. The CDR3 is 17 residues long. Trimming took 0 bases from V and 1 from J, leaving 13 bases between them. Germline V gene lookup returns CDR1 LGHDT and CDR2 YNNKEL (reference sequence). CDR3 protein: CASSQEALSRSGNTIYF. The CDR3 nucleotides are TGTGCCAGCAGCCAAGAGGCCCTGTCCCGTTCTGGAAACACCATATATTTT.

The V gene is TRBV6-5, the J gene TRBJ2-1; 10 bases are a match to TRBD1. The V segment lost 2 bases and the J segment 7 bases; nucleotides outside the gene matches: 5. This CDR3 has 15 amino acids. Germline V gives CDR1 MNHEY, CDR2 SVGAGI. The CDR3 is CASSYRGTGENEQFF. The CDR3 DNA sequence: TGTGCCAGCAGTTACAGGGGGACAGGGGAAAATGAGCAGTTCTTC.

The chain combines TRBV11-2 with TRBJ1-1; 10 bases are shared with TRBD1. The CDR3 totals 15 residues. The J segment lost 5 bases and the V segment lost 5 bases, leaving 8 bases of the junction unmatched. Germline CDR1 SGHAT, CDR2 FQNNGV. CDR3 sequence: CASSPWTGGVTEAFF. In nucleotides, the CDR3 is TGTGCCAGCAGCCCCTGGACAGGGGGAGTTACTGAAGCTTTCTTT. The variable domain in full, with the rest retrieved from reference TRBV11-2 and TRBJ1-1, is EAGVAQSPRYKIIEKRQSVAFWCNPISGHATLYWYQQILGQGPKLLIQFQNNGVVDDSQLPKDRFSAERLKGVDSTLKIQPAKLEDSAVYLCASSPWTGGVTEAFFGQGTRLTVV.

The CDR3 DNA is TGTGCCAGCAGCTTTACAGGGAGTAATCAGCCCCAGCATTTT. Protein product: CASSFTGSNQPQHF. The chain has TRBV5-4 and TRBJ1-5; perhaps TRBD1 as D (6 bases). Looked up from germline, CDR1 is SGHNT and CDR2 is YYREEE (reference sequence). V was cut by 2 bases and J by 4 bases, with 10 bases left in between. There are 14 residues in the CDR3.

The V gene is TRBV4-3, the J gene TRBJ2-3; possibly TRBD2 for D (6 bases). There are 15 residues in the CDR3. V lost 3 bases and J 0 bases, leaving 10 bases between the germline ends. Germline V gene data show CDR1 as LGHNA and CDR2 as YSLEER. CDR3: CASSQRGGSTDTQYF. The CDR3 region has the DNA TGCGCCAGCAGCCAGCGGGGCGGGAGCACAGATACGCAGTATTTT.

A word on this clone: The same CDR3 arises from other DNA sequences in this sample as well. CDR3 in DNA: TGTGCCAGCAGTTTTAGTAATTCACCCCTCCACTTT. Its translation: CASSFSNSPLHF. This chain joins TRBV27 and TRBJ1-6, with no clear D. Germline values: CDR1 MNHEY, CDR2 SMNVEV (reference sequence). The CDR3 is made up of 12 amino acids. The V end was cut by 3 bases, the J end by 6 bases, with 3 bases between.

The chain uses TRBV5-4 and TRBJ2-5; 8 bases agree with TRBD2. V was pared by 7 bases and J by 4 bases, with 3 bases of the junction left unmatched. Germline-derived CDR1 and CDR2 are SGHNT and YYREEE (reference sequence). The CDR3 has 12 amino acids. CDR3 amino acids: CASGLAGETQYF. The CDR3 DNA reads as TGTGCCAGCGGACTAGCAGGAGAGACCCAGTACTTC.

V usage is TRBV6-5 and J usage is TRBJ2-1, with 9 bases matching TRBD2. The length of the CDR3 is 14 residues. V was pared by 4 bases and J by 5 bases, with 3 bases of the junction left unmatched. Looked up from germline, CDR1 is MNHEY and CDR2 is SVGAGI. Here the CDR3 DNA reads TGTGCCAGCAGTTTAGCGGGAGCCCACAATGAGCAGTTCTTC. Translating gives CASSLAGAHNEQFF.

This chain connects TRBV29-1 to TRBJ2-1; 7 bases are shared with TRBD2. The CDR3 spans 14 residues. Germline V gene lookup returns CDR1 SQVTM and CDR2 ANQGSEA. V trimming: 8 bases; J trimming: 2 bases; junction bases outside the gene matches: 9. CDR3 coding DNA: TGCAGCTGCAAAAAGCGGGATACCTACAATGAGCAGTTCTTC. Its translation: CSCKKRDTYNEQFF.

This clone was observed a single time. V usage is TRBV4-1 and J usage is TRBJ1-1, with TRBD1 as a possible D gene (6 bases). CDR1 and CDR2 (germline): MGHRA, YSYEKL. The CDR3 is 15 residues long. V was trimmed by 0 bases and J by 4 bases, leaving 12 bases between them. CDR3 in DNA: TGCGCCAGCAGCCAAGATAGACAGGTGATCACTGAAGCTTTCTTT. It is translated as CASSQDRQVITEAFF.

This chain links TRBV5-6 with TRBJ1-5; the D is unclear. CDR1 is SGHDT, CDR2 YYEEEE, per germline. V was shortened by 1 base and J by 6 bases, with 5 bases between the two germline ends. The CDR3 runs to 12 residues. The CDR3 region has the DNA TGTGCCAGCAGCTTGCCGGGTCAGCCCCAGCATTTT. Translated: CASSLPGQPQHF. Filled out from reference TRBV5-6 and TRBJ1-5, the complete variable domain reads DAGVTQSPTHLIKTRGQQVTLRCSPKSGHDTVSWYQQALGQGPQFIFQYYEEEERQRGNFPDRFSGHQFPNYSSELNVNALLLGDSALYLCASSLPGQPQHFGDGTRLSIL.

The genes are TRBV12-3 or TRBV12-4 and TRBJ1-5, with unresolved D. Between the trimmed V and J ends, which lost 6 bases and 6 bases, there was a span of 12 bases. The CDR3 totals 13 residues. The chain's CDR3 is CASSGGRRQPQHF. Here the CDR3 DNA reads TGTGCCAGCAGCGGAGGACGACGTCAGCCCCAGCATTTT.

The chain employs TRBV6-6 and TRBJ2-2, with 8 bases identical to TRBD2. This CDR3 region has 20 residues. Losses at the gene ends were 5 bases for V and 4 bases for J; bases not matched to a gene: 21. Germline V lookup: CDR1 MNHNY, CDR2 SVGAGI (reference sequence). The CDR3 sequence is CASSPLLGAGGTSVTGELFF. The CDR3 coding sequence is TGTGCCAGCAGTCCGTTGCTCGGGGCGGGAGGCACTTCGGTCACCGGGGAGCTGTTTTTT.

V is TRBV7-2 and J is TRBJ2-2; D is perhaps TRBD1 (6 bases). V shed 5 bases and J shed 0 bases, with 13 bases lying between them. The CDR3 has 16 residues. Germline values: CDR1 SGHTA, CDR2 FQGNSA. The DNA for the CDR3 is TGTGCCAGCAGCAAACCCAGGGGCACGAACACCGGGGAGCTGTTTTTT. Translated: CASSKPRGTNTGELFF.

The chain employs TRBV15 and TRBJ1-2; D might be TRBD1 (5 bases). Trimming shortened V by 3 bases and J by 4 bases, and 15 bases separated the two germline ends. Germline CDR1 reads LNHNV; CDR2 reads YYDKDF (reference sequence). The CDR3 loop spans 15 amino acids. CDR3 loop: CATSRTRGLGYGYTF. In nucleotides, the CDR3 is TGTGCCACCAGCAGGACCCGGGGACTGGGCTATGGCTACACCTTC.

This chain connects TRBV21-1 to TRBJ2-5; whether TRBD2, the table's D call, matches the DNA was not checked. TRBV21-1 is a recognized pseudogene. This CDR3 region has 12 residues. The CDR3 sequence: CASSDPRGTQYF. CDR3 coding DNA: TGTGCCAGCAGTGACCCGAGAGGGACCCAGTACTTC.

The V call is TRBV28, the J call TRBJ1-2; 12 bases are a match to TRBD1. Germline V gene sequence: CDR1 MDHEN, CDR2 SYDVKM. CDR3 size: 15 residues. The ends lost 5 bases at V and 4 bases at J; junction bases unmatched: 5. CDR3: CASSPRDRGLYGYTF. The CDR3 nucleotides are TGTGCCAGCAGTCCCCGGGACAGGGGGCTCTATGGCTACACCTTC.

The chain recombines TRBV6-5 with TRBJ2-3; D is uncertain. Trimming shortened V by 6 bases and J by 0 bases, and 7 bases separated the two germline ends. Germline CDR1 reads MNHEY; CDR2 reads SVGAGI. The CDR3 sequence is 13 residues long. The CDR3 is CASSLRSTDTQYF. CDR3 DNA sequence: TGTGCCAGCAGCCTCCGGAGCACAGATACGCAGTATTTT.

The chain recombines TRBV27 with TRBJ1-2; 12 bases agree with TRBD1. The J segment lost 4 bases and the V segment lost 8 bases, leaving 8 bases of the junction unmatched. The CDR3 is made up of 15 amino acids. Per germline, CDR1 MNHEY and CDR2 SMNVEV (reference sequence). CDR3 loop: CASARDRGQGYGYTF. In DNA form, the CDR3 reads TGTGCCAGCGCGCGGGACAGGGGGCAGGGCTATGGCTACACCTTC.

The chain employs TRBV6-5 and TRBJ2-1, with 9 bases that match TRBD2. This CDR3 spans 16 amino acids. The germline gives CDR1 MNHEY, CDR2 SVGAGI. V shed 2 bases, J shed 4 bases, and the junction held 6 bases outside the gene matches. CDR3 sequence reads: CASSYGGSGRYNEQFF. The DNA for the CDR3 is TGTGCCAGCAGTTACGGGGGTAGCGGGAGATACAATGAGCAGTTCTTC.

This clone turned up a few times. The chain combines TRBV5-6 with TRBJ1-6; D not resolved. The CDR3 extends over 17 amino acids. Germline CDR1 SGHDT, CDR2 YYEEEE. V was trimmed by 0 bases and J by 7 bases, leaving 17 bases between them. The CDR3 DNA reads TGTGCCAGCAGCTTGGAAGCGGGATCTGCCGCGAATTCACCCCTCCACTTT. Protein product: CASSLEAGSAANSPLHF.

This rearrangement joins TRBV5-1 to TRBJ1-2; maybe TRBD1 (5 bases). Trimming took 0 bases from V and 8 from J, leaving 14 bases between them. Looked up from germline, CDR1 is SGHRS and CDR2 is YFSETQ. The CDR3 is 14 residues long. The DNA of the CDR3 is TGCGCCAGCAGCTTGGATGGGGGTGGAGGGGGCTACACCTTC. Residues: CASSLDGGGGGYTF.

J is TRBJ2-2 and V is TRBV18; TRBD2 matches at 9 bases. The CDR3 extends over 16 amino acids. In germline, CDR1 is KGHSH, CDR2 LQKENI. The J segment lost 4 bases and the V segment lost 4 bases, leaving 7 bases of the junction unmatched. CDR3 in amino acids: CASSQSSGGATGELFF. The CDR3 nucleotides are TGTGCCAGCTCACAAAGTAGCGGGGGAGCCACCGGGGAGCTGTTTTTT.

The chain uses TRBV6-2 or TRBV6-3 and TRBJ1-5; TRBD1 is a possible D gene (5 bases). The CDR3 has 16 amino acids. Between the trimmed V and J ends, which lost 2 bases and 11 bases, there was a span of 22 bases. The germline V gene encodes CDR1 MNHEY and CDR2 SVGEGT. The CDR3 DNA is TGTGCCAGCAGTTACAGGGTAGTAGGGGTAGCGGTGGCCCAGCATTTT. As protein: CASSYRVVGVAVAQHF.

The chain recombines TRBV12-3 or TRBV12-4 with TRBJ1-2, with TRBD1 matching 7 bases. The CDR3 length is 13 residues. V lost 6 bases and J lost 4; bases outside the gene matches: 5. The DNA for the CDR3 is TGTGCCAGCAGACGGGACAGCGTCTATGGCTACACCTTC. Translating gives CASRRDSVYGYTF.

J is TRBJ2-5 and V is TRBV19; D might be TRBD1 (6 bases). The CDR3 is 12 amino acids. The V gene lost 8 bases and the J gene lost 5 bases, with 12 bases spanning the gap. Germline loops: CDR1 LNHDA, CDR2 SQIVND (reference sequence). The CDR3 is CASGTPRETQYF. The CDR3 coding sequence is TGTGCCAGTGGGACACCTCGGGAGACCCAGTACTTC.